Listed below are T cell receptor beta chains from one sample, sequenced in a study of sequential checkpoint blockade in melanoma. Libraries were prepared by immunoSEQ multiplex PCR; TCRdb keeps only in-frame clonotypes and omits some of them. The sample contains roughly 8,000 clones, roughly 30% of which appear only once. Sequencing used tumor tissue (inferred from file names), obtained from a patient given nivolumab and ipilimumab in sequence. The origin of the receptors is a human donor with melanoma. The conserved cysteine and the conserved F or W are not part of the CDR3 here.

>TRBJ2-3|TRBV11-3
ASKTSGGSTDTQY
>TRBJ1-1|TRBV11-3
ASSFAGRRTEAF
>TRBJ1-5|TRBV19
ASRALQGAKGPQH
>TRBJ2-5|TRBV18
ASSPARSTQETQY
>TRBJ2-3|TRBV11-3
ASSSSGTTDTQY
>TRBJ2-4|TRBV19
ASRGLAGTKNIQY
>TRBJ2-4|TRBV18
ASSPGTGGGADKNIQY
>TRBJ2-1|TRBV11-3
ASSQDYHPNEQF
>TRBJ1-3|TRBV19
ASSTEAGNTIY
>TRBJ2-4|TRBV5-1
ASSLAGGANIQY
>TRBJ2-2|TRBV30
AWTGAGELF
>TRBJ2-5|TRBV14
ASTAVQGALQETQY
>TRBJ1-4|TRBV11-3
ASSRTITGGDEKLF
>TRBJ2-1|TRBV14
ASSQDVHNEQF
>TRBJ2-7|TRBV9
ASSEILYEQY
>TRBJ2-5|TRBV29-1
SVEVTQLGETQY
>TRBJ2-1|TRBV23-1
ASSQSPSHNEQF
>TRBJ2-7|TRBV19
ASSPRGLAGGGEQY
>TRBJ1-1|TRBV5-1
ASSLNGGSSTEAF
>TRBJ2-5|TRBV11-3
ASSLAQGIGTQY
>TRBJ1-2|TRBV30
AWSIDGTLGGYT
>TRBJ1-5|TRBV6-8
ASSGDRGGMDQPQH
>TRBJ2-5|TRBV6-8
ASSRGRAQETQY
>TRBJ1-4|TRBV19
ASSLAAGNEKLF
>TRBJ1-1|TRBV7-1
ASSRGRNTEAF
>TRBJ1-3|TRBV4-1
ASSQTTSSGNTIY
>TRBJ2-7|TRBV9
ASSTQGGGYEQY
>TRBJ2-3|TRBV30
AWSTAGGTDTQY
>TRBJ1-1|TRBV10-2
ASRGNLNTEAF
>TRBJ1-2|TRBV11-3
ASSTRQGNIGYT
>TRBJ1-5|TRBV4-1
ASSQGPGLNQPQH
>TRBJ1-6|TRBV2
ASSEGVYNSPLH
>TRBJ2-3|TRBV6-8
ASTEQHGGTTDTQY
>TRBJ2-6|TRBV6-8
ASSTGLSGANVLT
>TRBJ2-7|TRBV18
ASSPGQVLYEQY
>TRBJ2-1|TRBV11-3
ASSPREGTSYNEQF
>TRBJ2-2|TRBV30
ACKPGTSVLAGELF